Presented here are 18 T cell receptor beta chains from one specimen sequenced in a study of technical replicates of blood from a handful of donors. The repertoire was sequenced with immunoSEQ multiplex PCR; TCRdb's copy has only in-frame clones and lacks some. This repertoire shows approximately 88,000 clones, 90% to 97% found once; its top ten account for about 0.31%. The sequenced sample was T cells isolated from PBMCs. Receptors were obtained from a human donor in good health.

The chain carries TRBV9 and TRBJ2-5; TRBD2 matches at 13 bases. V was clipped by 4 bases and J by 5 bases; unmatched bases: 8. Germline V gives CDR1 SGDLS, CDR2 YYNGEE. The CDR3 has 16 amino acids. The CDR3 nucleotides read TGTGCCAGCAGCCCATGGGGGGGACTAGCGGGGGAGACCCAGTACTTC. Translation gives CASSPWGGLAGETQYF.

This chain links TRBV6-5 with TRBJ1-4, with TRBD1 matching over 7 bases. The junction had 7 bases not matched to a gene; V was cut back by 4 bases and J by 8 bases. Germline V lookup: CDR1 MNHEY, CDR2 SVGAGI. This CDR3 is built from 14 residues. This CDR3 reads CASSSYRGKEKLFF. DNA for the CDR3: TGTGCCAGCAGTTCCTACAGGGGAAAGGAAAAACTGTTTTTT.

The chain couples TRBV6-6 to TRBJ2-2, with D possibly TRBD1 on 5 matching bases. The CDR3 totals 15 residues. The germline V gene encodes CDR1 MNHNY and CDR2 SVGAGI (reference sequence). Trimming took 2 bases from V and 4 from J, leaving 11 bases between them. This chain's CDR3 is CASSYGQGRTGELFF. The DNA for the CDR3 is TGTGCCAGCAGTTACGGGCAGGGCCGCACCGGGGAGCTGTTTTTT.

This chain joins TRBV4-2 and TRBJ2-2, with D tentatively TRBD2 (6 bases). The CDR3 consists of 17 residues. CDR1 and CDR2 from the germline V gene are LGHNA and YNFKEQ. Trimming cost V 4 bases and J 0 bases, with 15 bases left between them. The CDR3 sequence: CASSPGAGTSNTGELFF. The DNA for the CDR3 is TGTGCCAGCAGCCCCGGAGCCGGGACTTCGAACACCGGGGAGCTGTTTTTT.

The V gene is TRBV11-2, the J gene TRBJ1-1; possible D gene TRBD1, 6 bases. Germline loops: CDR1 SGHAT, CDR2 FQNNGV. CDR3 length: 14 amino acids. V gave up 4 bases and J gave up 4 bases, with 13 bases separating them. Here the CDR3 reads CASSSQGGGTEAFF. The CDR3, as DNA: TGTGCCAGCAGCTCCCAAGGGGGGGGCACTGAAGCTTTCTTT.

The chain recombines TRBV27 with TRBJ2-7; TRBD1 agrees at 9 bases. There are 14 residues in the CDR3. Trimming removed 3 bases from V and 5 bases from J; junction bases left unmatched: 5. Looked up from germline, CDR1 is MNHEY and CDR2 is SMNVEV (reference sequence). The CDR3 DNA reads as TGTGCCAGCAGTTTGGGGACAGGGTACAACGAGCAGTACTTC. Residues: CASSLGTGYNEQYF.

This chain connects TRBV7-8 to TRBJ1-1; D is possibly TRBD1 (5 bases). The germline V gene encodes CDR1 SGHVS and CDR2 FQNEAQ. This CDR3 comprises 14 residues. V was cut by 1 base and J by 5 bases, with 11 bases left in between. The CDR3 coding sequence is TGTGCCAGCAGCTTAGGCGCCCGGGGGACTGAAGCTTTCTTT. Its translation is CASSLGARGTEAFF.

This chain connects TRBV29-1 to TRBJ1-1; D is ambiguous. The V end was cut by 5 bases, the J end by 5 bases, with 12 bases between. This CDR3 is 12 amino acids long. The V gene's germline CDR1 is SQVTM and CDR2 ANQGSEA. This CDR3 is CSVLWVRTEAFF. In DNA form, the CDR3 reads TGCAGCGTTTTATGGGTGAGGACTGAAGCTTTCTTT.

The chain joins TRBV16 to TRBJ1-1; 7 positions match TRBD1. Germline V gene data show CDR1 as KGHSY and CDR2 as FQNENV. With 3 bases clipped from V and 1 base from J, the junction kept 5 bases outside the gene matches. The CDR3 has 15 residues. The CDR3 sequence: CASSQSGTENTEAFF. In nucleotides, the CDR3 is TGTGCCAGCAGCCAGTCCGGGACAGAGAACACTGAAGCTTTCTTT. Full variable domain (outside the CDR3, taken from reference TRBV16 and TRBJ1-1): GEEVAQTPKHLVRGEGQKAKLYCAPIKGHSYVFWYQQVLKNEFKFLISFQNENVFDETGMPKERFSAKCLPNSPCSLEIQATKLEDSAVYFCASSQSGTENTEAFFGQGTRLTVV.

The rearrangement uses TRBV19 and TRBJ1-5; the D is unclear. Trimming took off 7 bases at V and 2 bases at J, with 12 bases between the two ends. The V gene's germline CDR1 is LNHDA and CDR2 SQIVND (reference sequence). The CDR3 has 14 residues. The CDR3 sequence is CASMLAGGNQPQHF. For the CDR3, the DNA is TGTGCCAGTATGCTTGCGGGAGGCAATCAGCCCCAGCATTTT.

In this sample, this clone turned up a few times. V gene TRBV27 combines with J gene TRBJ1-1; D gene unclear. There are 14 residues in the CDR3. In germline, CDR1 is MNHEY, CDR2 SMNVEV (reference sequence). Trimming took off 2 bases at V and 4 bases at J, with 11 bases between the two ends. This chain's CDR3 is CASSLGGLGTEAFF. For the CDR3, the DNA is TGTGCCAGCAGTTTAGGAGGGCTGGGCACTGAAGCTTTCTTT.

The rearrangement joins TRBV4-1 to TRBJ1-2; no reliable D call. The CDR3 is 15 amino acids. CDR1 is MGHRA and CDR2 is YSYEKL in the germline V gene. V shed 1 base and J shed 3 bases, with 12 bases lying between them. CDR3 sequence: CASSQAPGDHYGYTF. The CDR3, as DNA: TGCGCCAGCAGCCAAGCCCCAGGCGATCACTATGGCTACACCTTC.

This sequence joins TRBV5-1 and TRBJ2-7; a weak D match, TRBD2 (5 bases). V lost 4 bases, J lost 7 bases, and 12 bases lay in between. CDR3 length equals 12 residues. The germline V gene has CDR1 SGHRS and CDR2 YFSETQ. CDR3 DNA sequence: TGCGCCAGCAGCCGGGAAGGGTCGGAGCAGTACTTC. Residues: CASSREGSEQYF.

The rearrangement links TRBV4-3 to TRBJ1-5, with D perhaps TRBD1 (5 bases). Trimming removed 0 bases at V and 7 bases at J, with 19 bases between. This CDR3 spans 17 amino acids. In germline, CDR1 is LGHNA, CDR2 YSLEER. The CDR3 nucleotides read TGCGCCAGCAGCCAAGATGCGGTTCTTCAGGGAAGACAGCCCCAGCATTTT. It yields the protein CASSQDAVLQGRQPQHF.

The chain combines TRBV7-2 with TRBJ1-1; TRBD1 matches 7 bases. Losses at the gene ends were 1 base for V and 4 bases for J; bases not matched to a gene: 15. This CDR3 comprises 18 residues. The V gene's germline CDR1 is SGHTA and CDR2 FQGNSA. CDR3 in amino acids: CASSLGSVVTGLFTEAFF. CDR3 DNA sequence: TGTGCCAGCAGCTTAGGGTCAGTGGTGACAGGGCTGTTCACTGAAGCTTTCTTT.

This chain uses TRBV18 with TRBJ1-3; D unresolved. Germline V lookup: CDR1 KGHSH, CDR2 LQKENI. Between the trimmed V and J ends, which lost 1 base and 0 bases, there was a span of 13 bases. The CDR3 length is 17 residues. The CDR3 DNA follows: TGTGCCAGCTCACCACTTCCCCTATCCGACTCTGGAAACACCATATATTTT. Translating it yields CASSPLPLSDSGNTIYF.

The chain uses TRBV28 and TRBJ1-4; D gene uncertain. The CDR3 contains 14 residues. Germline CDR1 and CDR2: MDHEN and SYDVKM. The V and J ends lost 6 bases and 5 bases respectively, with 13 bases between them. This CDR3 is CASSNFNWNEKLFF. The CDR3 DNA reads TGTGCCAGCAGCAACTTCAACTGGAATGAAAAACTGTTTTTT.

This chain's CDR3 is CASSWGARTTNEKLFF. Written as DNA, the CDR3 is TGTGCCAGCAGCTGGGGCGCCCGGACAACTAATGAAAAACTGTTTTTT. This chain joins TRBV7-6 and TRBJ1-4; D perhaps matches TRBD1 (5 bases). V was clipped by 4 bases and J by 0 bases, with 12 bases between them. Germline V gene data show CDR1 as SGHVS and CDR2 as FNYEAQ. The CDR3 runs 16 residues.